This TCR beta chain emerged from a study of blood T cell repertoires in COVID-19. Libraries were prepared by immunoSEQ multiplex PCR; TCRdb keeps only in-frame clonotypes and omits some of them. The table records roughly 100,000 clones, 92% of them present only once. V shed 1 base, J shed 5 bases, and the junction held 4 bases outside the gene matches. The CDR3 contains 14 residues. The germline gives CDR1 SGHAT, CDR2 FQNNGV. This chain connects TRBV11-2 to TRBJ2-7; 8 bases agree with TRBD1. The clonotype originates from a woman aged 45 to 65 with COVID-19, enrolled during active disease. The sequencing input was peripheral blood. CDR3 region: CASSLGDRGDEQYF. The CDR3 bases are TGTGCCAGCAGCTTAGGAGACAGGGGCGACGAGCAGTACTTC.